Listed below are T cell receptor beta chains from one sample, sequenced in a study of a mutant IDH1 vaccine in newly diagnosed glioma. The antigens these receptors bind are not known. Sequencing was performed with immunoSEQ multiplex PCR; in TCRdb, only in-frame clones are kept and a portion is missing. The sample yields tens of thousands of clones, roughly nine tenths seen once. The source was PBMCs, collected from a glioma patient whose treatment included an IDH1 peptide vaccine. The receptors were sampled from a man aged 50 to 60 with glioma. The CDR3 runs from the conserved cysteine through the conserved F or W. The D gene is left open where the match is weak. Size tells how often a clone was seen (once, few, many) or the class of an expanded clone, and some rows leave it out.

NA,TRBJ2-3,TRBV7-9,NA,15,CASSLRQRATDTQYF,TGTGCCAGCAGCTTAAGGCAGCGTGCCACAGATACGCAGTATTTT
NA,TRBJ2-1,TRBV19,NA,15,CASSIDRWEDNEQFF,TGTGCCAGTAGTATAGATCGATGGGAGGACAATGAGCAGTTCTTC
NA,TRBJ2-7,TRBV27,NA,13,CASSFGAGREQYF,TGTGCCAGCAGTTTTGGGGCAGGTCGCGAGCAGTACTTC
NA,TRBJ1-3,TRBV19,NA,14,CASSIVNSGNTIYF,TGTGCCAGTAGTATTGTGAACTCTGGAAACACCATATATTTT
TRBD2,TRBJ2-7,TRBV5-1,NA,17,CASSKLAGAPEIYEQYF,TGCGCCAGCAGCAAACTAGCGGGAGCCCCAGAGATCTACGAGCAGTACTTC
NA,TRBJ2-7,TRBV5-1,NA,15,CASSLAVGGTYEQYF,TGCGCCAGCAGCTTGGCGGTTGGGGGAACCTACGAGCAGTACTTC
NA,TRBJ1-2,TRBV30,few,14,CASKLGPFNYGYTF,TGTGCCAGTAAACTGGGACCTTTTAACTATGGCTACACCTTC
NA,TRBJ2-4,TRBV2,NA,13,CASRLDLKGIQYF,TGTGCCAGCAGGCTGGACCTGAAGGGTATTCAGTACTTC
NA,TRBJ2-3,TRBV7-2,once,14,CASSLPDSPDTQYF,TGTGCCAGCAGCTTGCCGGACAGCCCAGATACGCAGTATTTT
NA,TRBJ1-5,TRBV6-5,few,12,CASRDGNQPQHF,TGTGCCAGCAGAGACGGGAATCAGCCCCAGCATTTT
NA,TRBJ2-7,TRBV27,NA,11,CASRGAREQYF,TGTGCCAGCAGGGGGGCGCGCGAGCAGTACTTC
NA,TRBJ2-3,TRBV5-1,NA,14,CASSPATSTDTQYF,TGCGCCAGCAGCCCCGCGACATCCACAGATACGCAGTATTTT
TRBD2,TRBJ2-3,TRBV5-4,NA,19,CASSLGGHPLAGGSDTQYF,TGTGCCAGCAGCTTGGGCGGGCACCCACTAGCGGGAGGTTCAGATACGCAGTATTTT
TRBD1,TRBJ1-2,TRBV28,few,15,CASSLGTGNVYGYTF,TGTGCCAGCAGTTTAGGGACAGGGAATGTCTATGGCTACACCTTC
NA,TRBJ1-3,TRBV9,NA,18,CASSPDFAAGTFGNTIYF,TGTGCCAGCAGCCCAGATTTCGCGGCAGGGACGTTTGGAAACACCATATATTTT
TRBD2,TRBJ2-2,TRBV27,once,15,CASKEAGVRGGELFF,TGTGCCAGCAAGGAAGCGGGGGTTCGAGGGGGGGAGCTGTTTTTT
NA,TRBJ2-2,TRBV7-6,NA,16,CASSSEAVTNTGELFF,TGTGCCAGCAGCTCGGAAGCGGTGACGAACACCGGGGAGCTGTTTTTT
NA,TRBJ2-3,TRBV7-8,once,12,CASSPYTDTQYF,TGTGCCAGCAGCCCTTACACAGATACGCAGTATTTT
NA,TRBJ1-1,TRBV19,NA,14,CASRAGLENTEAFF,TGTGCCAGTAGGGCAGGGTTGGAGAACACTGAAGCTTTCTTT
NA,TRBJ1-5,TRBV30,once,13,CAWTPPTGQPQHF,TGTGCCTGGACCCCCCCCACGGGTCAGCCCCAGCATTTT
NA,TRBJ1-3,TRBV7-8,NA,12,CASSLGGNTIYF,TGTGCCAGCAGCTTAGGTGGAAACACCATATATTTT
TRBD2,TRBJ2-1,TRBV9,NA,16,CASSGSGTSTGHEQFF,TGTGCCAGCAGCGGATCCGGGACTAGCACGGGGCATGAGCAGTTCTTC
NA,TRBJ2-5,TRBV29-1,NA,12,CSVVDPLETQYF,TGCAGCGTTGTGGACCCATTGGAGACCCAGTACTTC
TRBD2,TRBJ2-1,TRBV29-1,NA,17,CSAHGTSGRARYNEQFF,TGCAGCGCCCACGGGACTAGCGGGAGGGCCCGGTACAATGAGCAGTTCTTC
TRBD2,TRBJ2-2,TRBV5-8,NA,18,CASSLKSNLAGVAGELFF,TGTGCCAGCAGCCTAAAATCGAACCTAGCGGGAGTTGCCGGGGAGCTGTTTTTT